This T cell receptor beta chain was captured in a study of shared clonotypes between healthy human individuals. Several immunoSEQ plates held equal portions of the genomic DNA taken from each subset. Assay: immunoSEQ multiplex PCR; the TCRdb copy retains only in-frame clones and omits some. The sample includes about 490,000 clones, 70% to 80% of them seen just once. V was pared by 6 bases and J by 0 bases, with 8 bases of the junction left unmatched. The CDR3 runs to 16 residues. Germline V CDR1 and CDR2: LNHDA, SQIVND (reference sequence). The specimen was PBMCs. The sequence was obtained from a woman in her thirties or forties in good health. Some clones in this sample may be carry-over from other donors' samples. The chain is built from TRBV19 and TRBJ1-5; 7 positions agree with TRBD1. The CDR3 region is CASSGTAAISNQPQHF. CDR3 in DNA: TGTGCCAGTAGCGGGACAGCGGCTATTAGCAATCAGCCCCAGCATTTT.